This T cell receptor beta chain emerged from a study of control samples from healthy donors and cancer patients. CDR1 and CDR2 (germline): SGHNT, YENEEA. Trimming stripped 4 bases from V and 7 bases from J, with 14 bases between. The CDR3 spans 14 residues. Some clones are missing from TCRdb's copy, which holds only in-frame ones; the method was immunoSEQ multiplex PCR. The data contain approximately 230,000 clones, approximately 80% of them singletons. The sequenced material came from PBMCs. The sequence was collected from a woman aged 55-69 years with lung cancer. The V call is TRBV11-3, the J call TRBJ2-1; the D gene is possibly TRBD1 (5 bases). The CDR3 here is CASSSTDIENEQFF. In DNA, the CDR3 is TGTGCCAGCAGCTCCACGGACATTGAAAATGAGCAGTTCTTC. The full variable domain, with the rest looked up from reference TRBV11-3 and TRBJ2-1, is EAGVVQSPRYKIIEKKQPVAFWCNPISGHNTLYWYLQNLGQGPELLIRYENEEAVDDSQLPKDRFSAERLKGVDSTLKIQPAELGDSAVYLCASSSTDIENEQFFGPGTRLTVL.